This is a list of T cell receptor beta chains from one sample in a study of OX40 agonist ivuxolimab in advanced cancers. The assay was immunoSEQ multiplex PCR, and TCRdb's table has in-frame clones only and misses some. The data contain some 90,000 clones, around 87% of them singletons. The sample consisted of CD4+ or CD8+ T cells sorted from blood, taken in a trial of the OX40 agonist ivuxolimab. The receptors derive from an adult with an advanced solid tumor such as melanoma, head and neck, liver or kidney cancer. The CDR3 runs from the conserved cysteine through the conserved F or W. D genes are given only for firm matches. Clone size is shown for a subset of rows, as once, few, many or a class of expanded clone.

cdr3_nt: TGTGCCAGCAGTCTTCCGGGACAGTTGAACACTGAAGCTTTCTTT
cdr3_aa: CASSLPGQLNTEAFF
v_call: TRBV28
j_call: TRBJ1-1
d_call: TRBD1
clone_size: .

cdr3_nt: TGTGCCAGCACCCGAATAGCGGGAGTAGCCGATACGCAGTATTTT
cdr3_aa: CASTRIAGVADTQYF
v_call: TRBV27
j_call: TRBJ2-3
d_call: TRBD2
clone_size: .

cdr3_nt: TGCGCCAGCAGCTTGGTGGCCGGACTAGGGGACAGAGTCCAGTACTTC
cdr3_aa: CASSLVAGLGDRVQYF
v_call: TRBV5-1
j_call: TRBJ2-5
d_call: .
clone_size: .

cdr3_nt: TGTGCCAGCAGCCCCTCGGCGGGAGGCGGGGGCGGGGAGCTGTTTTTT
cdr3_aa: CASSPSAGGGGGELFF
v_call: TRBV5-4
j_call: TRBJ2-2
d_call: TRBD2
clone_size: .

cdr3_nt: TGTGCCAGCAGTTACTTGGGGGCGAAGGGCAATGAGCAGTTCTTC
cdr3_aa: CASSYLGAKGNEQFF
v_call: TRBV6-5
j_call: TRBJ2-1
d_call: .
clone_size: .

cdr3_nt: TGTGCCAGCAGTGAGGGCGGACCCCAAGAGACCCAGTACTTC
cdr3_aa: CASSEGGPQETQYF
v_call: TRBV6-1
j_call: TRBJ2-5
d_call: .
clone_size: .

cdr3_nt: TGTGCCAGCAGCACGAACAGGGGCGACAACACAGATACGCAGTATTTT
cdr3_aa: CASSTNRGDNTDTQYF
v_call: TRBV5-8
j_call: TRBJ2-3
d_call: TRBD1
clone_size: .

cdr3_nt: TGTGCCAGCAGCTTGGACAGGGTCGATGAGCAGTTCTTC
cdr3_aa: CASSLDRVDEQFF
v_call: TRBV5-4
j_call: TRBJ2-1
d_call: .
clone_size: .

cdr3_nt: TGTGCCAGTAGTCAGGACAGGGCGAGGAGCAATCAGCCCCAGCATTTT
cdr3_aa: CASSQDRARSNQPQHF
v_call: TRBV19
j_call: TRBJ1-5
d_call: TRBD1
clone_size: .

cdr3_nt: TGTGCCAGCACAGAGGGAAGGGGTGAAGCTTTCTTT
cdr3_aa: CASTEGRGEAFF
v_call: TRBV6-6
j_call: TRBJ1-1
d_call: .
clone_size: .

cdr3_nt: TGCGCCAGCAGCCAAGGCCTGGGGGTCTATGGCTACACCTTC
cdr3_aa: CASSQGLGVYGYTF
v_call: TRBV4-3
j_call: TRBJ1-2
d_call: .
clone_size: .

cdr3_nt: TGTGCCAGCAGTGTTCAAGGGGCCAGGGGGCAGTTCTTC
cdr3_aa: CASSVQGARGQFF
v_call: TRBV2
j_call: TRBJ2-1
d_call: .
clone_size: .

cdr3_nt: TGTGCCAGCTCACCCTCCGGGACAGGGAATCAGCCCCAGCATTTT
cdr3_aa: CASSPSGTGNQPQHF
v_call: TRBV18
j_call: TRBJ1-5
d_call: TRBD1
clone_size: once

cdr3_nt: TGTGCCTCTTCGGGGGGTTCAGGGGAGACCCAGTACTTC
cdr3_aa: CASSGGSGETQYF
v_call: TRBV19
j_call: TRBJ2-5
d_call: TRBD2
clone_size: once

cdr3_nt: TGTGCCAGCAGCGTAGCTACATCCGTCGCCGGGGAGCTGTTTTTT
cdr3_aa: CASSVATSVAGELFF
v_call: TRBV9
j_call: TRBJ2-2
d_call: .
clone_size: .

cdr3_nt: TGTGCCATCAGTGAGTCGAGTGGGGGCCCCAATCAGCCCCAGCATTTT
cdr3_aa: CAISESSGGPNQPQHF
v_call: TRBV10-3
j_call: TRBJ1-5
d_call: .
clone_size: .

cdr3_nt: TGCGCCAGCAGCCCCCTTCTAGCGTCTAATGAAAAACTGTTTTTT
cdr3_aa: CASSPLLASNEKLFF
v_call: TRBV5-1
j_call: TRBJ1-4
d_call: .
clone_size: .

cdr3_nt: TGCGCCAGCAGCACGGACTCTTCCTACAATGAGCAGTTCTTC
cdr3_aa: CASSTDSSYNEQFF
v_call: TRBV5-1
j_call: TRBJ2-1
d_call: .
clone_size: once

cdr3_nt: TGTGCCAGCAGCCCACAGAACACTGAAGCTTTCTTT
cdr3_aa: CASSPQNTEAFF
v_call: TRBV7-9
j_call: TRBJ1-1
d_call: .
clone_size: .

cdr3_nt: TGTGCCAGTAGTCCCCCTGCTGAGCCCCAGCATTTT
cdr3_aa: CASSPPAEPQHF
v_call: TRBV19
j_call: TRBJ1-5
d_call: .
clone_size: .

cdr3_nt: TGTGCCAGCTCGACCTTAGCGGGAGGGAACAATGAGCAGTTCTTC
cdr3_aa: CASSTLAGGNNEQFF
v_call: TRBV9
j_call: TRBJ2-1
d_call: TRBD2
clone_size: .

cdr3_nt: TGTGCCAGCAGCCATAGGCCCATGATGGCGGGGACAGATACGCAGTATTTT
cdr3_aa: CASSHRPMMAGTDTQYF
v_call: TRBV7-3
j_call: TRBJ2-3
d_call: .
clone_size: .

cdr3_nt: TGTGCCAGCTTGCCGGGCCCCCTAGCCAAAAACATTCAGTACTTC
cdr3_aa: CASLPGPLAKNIQYF
v_call: TRBV6-1
j_call: TRBJ2-4
d_call: .
clone_size: once

cdr3_nt: TGCGCCAGCAGCTTAGGCGGGAGGGATGCAGATACGCAGTATTTT
cdr3_aa: CASSLGGRDADTQYF
v_call: TRBV5-1
j_call: TRBJ2-3
d_call: TRBD2
clone_size: .

cdr3_nt: TGTGCCTGGAGTTGGAAGGCGAGCTCCTACGAGCAGTACTTC
cdr3_aa: CAWSWKASSYEQYF
v_call: TRBV30
j_call: TRBJ2-7
d_call: .
clone_size: .

cdr3_nt: TGTGCCAGCAGTGAGGCAGGCCCAAACAATGAGCAGTTCTTC
cdr3_aa: CASSEAGPNNEQFF
v_call: TRBV6-4
j_call: TRBJ2-1
d_call: .
clone_size: .

cdr3_nt: TGCGCCAGCAGCCAAGTAGGCCCCGGGAATACGCAGTATTTT
cdr3_aa: CASSQVGPGNTQYF
v_call: TRBV4-1
j_call: TRBJ2-3
d_call: .
clone_size: few

cdr3_nt: TGTGCCAGCAGCCTAATAGCGGGAGGGGGCACCGGGGAGCTGTTTTTT
cdr3_aa: CASSLIAGGGTGELFF
v_call: TRBV7-3
j_call: TRBJ2-2
d_call: TRBD2
clone_size: .

cdr3_nt: TGTGCCAGCAGACTACAGGAGTCCACTGAAGCTTTCTTT
cdr3_aa: CASRLQESTEAFF
v_call: TRBV7-9
j_call: TRBJ1-1
d_call: .
clone_size: once

cdr3_nt: TGTGCCAGCAGCTTGAATGCGGACATTTCCTACGAGCAGTACTTC
cdr3_aa: CASSLNADISYEQYF
v_call: TRBV5-4
j_call: TRBJ2-7
d_call: .
clone_size: once

cdr3_nt: TGTGCCAGCAGCGGGATAGCGGGAAGAGAGACCCAGTACTTC
cdr3_aa: CASSGIAGRETQYF
v_call: TRBV27
j_call: TRBJ2-5
d_call: TRBD2
clone_size: .

cdr3_nt: TGTGCCAGCAGGGCGACAGGGGGTGCCTTGCGTGAGCAGTTCTTC
cdr3_aa: CASRATGGALREQFF
v_call: TRBV6-5
j_call: TRBJ2-1
d_call: TRBD1
clone_size: .

cdr3_nt: TGTGCCAGTAGTATTGGTCCCCTGACAGGGGGAGGCAATCAGCCCCAGCATTTT
cdr3_aa: CASSIGPLTGGGNQPQHF
v_call: TRBV19
j_call: TRBJ1-5
d_call: TRBD1
clone_size: .

cdr3_nt: TGTGCCAGTACTCACGACAACTCTGGAAACACCATATATTTT
cdr3_aa: CASTHDNSGNTIYF
v_call: TRBV19
j_call: TRBJ1-3
d_call: .
clone_size: .

cdr3_nt: TGTGCCAGCGGCCGGGGGGGGGATCAGCCCCAGCATTTT
cdr3_aa: CASGRGGDQPQHF
v_call: TRBV9
j_call: TRBJ1-5
d_call: .
clone_size: .

cdr3_nt: TGTGCCAGCAGTGATAAGGGGCCCACTGAAGCTTTCTTT
cdr3_aa: CASSDKGPTEAFF
v_call: TRBV6-4
j_call: TRBJ1-1
d_call: .
clone_size: .

cdr3_nt: TGTGCCAGCCTGGAGGCGGGCCGAAATGAGCAGTTCTTC
cdr3_aa: CASLEAGRNEQFF
v_call: TRBV6-6
j_call: TRBJ2-1
d_call: .
clone_size: .

cdr3_nt: TGTGCCAGCCAAACCGAAGGGGGAAGACAGCCCCAGCATTTT
cdr3_aa: CASQTEGGRQPQHF
v_call: TRBV6-5
j_call: TRBJ1-5
d_call: .
clone_size: .

cdr3_nt: TGTGCCATCGGGCCCCGTAGCGGGAGTACAGATACGCAGTATTTT
cdr3_aa: CAIGPRSGSTDTQYF
v_call: TRBV10-3
j_call: TRBJ2-3
d_call: TRBD2
clone_size: .

cdr3_nt: TGTGCCAGCAGCTTAGACGTAGCGGGGCCGAACACCGGGGAGCTGTTTTTT
cdr3_aa: CASSLDVAGPNTGELFF
v_call: TRBV7-9
j_call: TRBJ2-2
d_call: TRBD2
clone_size: once

cdr3_nt: TGTGCCAGCAGCCTGGGGGGGAACACTGAAGCTTTCTTT
cdr3_aa: CASSLGGNTEAFF
v_call: TRBV5-4
j_call: TRBJ1-1
d_call: .
clone_size: .

cdr3_nt: TGTGCCAGCAGCTTAGTAGCGAGCGGGGGAGATGAGCAGTTCTTC
cdr3_aa: CASSLVASGGDEQFF
v_call: TRBV11-3
j_call: TRBJ2-1
d_call: TRBD2
clone_size: .

cdr3_nt: TGCGCCAGCAGCCTCCGGGACAGTGGGAACACCGGGGAGCTGTTTTTT
cdr3_aa: CASSLRDSGNTGELFF
v_call: TRBV5-1
j_call: TRBJ2-2
d_call: TRBD1
clone_size: few

cdr3_nt: TGTGCCAGTAGTATACAGAGCTCTGGAAACACCATATATTTT
cdr3_aa: CASSIQSSGNTIYF
v_call: TRBV19
j_call: TRBJ1-3
d_call: .
clone_size: .

cdr3_nt: TGTGCCAGTAGTATATACGCCCGGCGGAGCAATCAGCCCCAGCATTTT
cdr3_aa: CASSIYARRSNQPQHF
v_call: TRBV19
j_call: TRBJ1-5
d_call: .
clone_size: .

cdr3_nt: TGCAGCTTCCAGTCGACGGGGGCGGACGGGCAGTACTTC
cdr3_aa: CSFQSTGADGQYF
v_call: TRBV29-1
j_call: TRBJ2-7
d_call: .
clone_size: .

cdr3_nt: TGTGCCAGCAGCGTAGGCCCCTACAATGAGCAGTTCTTC
cdr3_aa: CASSVGPYNEQFF
v_call: TRBV9
j_call: TRBJ2-1
d_call: .
clone_size: .

cdr3_nt: TGCGCCAGCACCCCCCTAGCGGGTCGCACAGATACGCAGTATTTT
cdr3_aa: CASTPLAGRTDTQYF
v_call: TRBV5-1
j_call: TRBJ2-3
d_call: TRBD2
clone_size: .

cdr3_nt: TGCGCCAGCAGCCCCAAAGGGAACTATGGCTACACCTTC
cdr3_aa: CASSPKGNYGYTF
v_call: TRBV5-1
j_call: TRBJ1-2
d_call: .
clone_size: once

cdr3_nt: TGTGCCAGCTCAACCTCTTCTGCTAGCGGGAGGGGGAATGAGCAGTTCTTC
cdr3_aa: CASSTSSASGRGNEQFF
v_call: TRBV18
j_call: TRBJ2-1
d_call: TRBD2
clone_size: .

cdr3_nt: TGCGCCAGCAGCTTAGGGATCCAGGGATCGGGACAAGAGACCCAGTACTTC
cdr3_aa: CASSLGIQGSGQETQYF
v_call: TRBV5-1
j_call: TRBJ2-5
d_call: .
clone_size: .

cdr3_nt: TGCGCCAGCAGCCCCACAGGGGGCTTGAACACTGAAGCTTTCTTT
cdr3_aa: CASSPTGGLNTEAFF
v_call: TRBV5-1
j_call: TRBJ1-1
d_call: TRBD1
clone_size: .

cdr3_nt: TGCAGCGTTGCGGTCCAGGTTGGTTCACCCCTCCACTTT
cdr3_aa: CSVAVQVGSPLHF
v_call: TRBV29-1
j_call: TRBJ1-6
d_call: .
clone_size: .

cdr3_nt: TGTGCCAGTAGAGTCCAGGGGGCAGGGGATCAGCCCCAGCATTTT
cdr3_aa: CASRVQGAGDQPQHF
v_call: TRBV19
j_call: TRBJ1-5
d_call: TRBD1
clone_size: few

cdr3_nt: TGTGCCAGCAGCGCGGGCAACCAGCTGTATGGCTACACCTTC
cdr3_aa: CASSAGNQLYGYTF
v_call: TRBV9
j_call: TRBJ1-2
d_call: .
clone_size: .

cdr3_nt: TGTGCCACCAGCCGATCGACTGAGACCCAGTACTTC
cdr3_aa: CATSRSTETQYF
v_call: TRBV15
j_call: TRBJ2-5
d_call: .
clone_size: .